The next 22 T cell receptor beta chains were all read from a single sample in a study of CD8 T cells in Susac syndrome. RNA, at about 0.5 to 1 ug, was reverse transcribed with random hexamers. In TCRdb, the immunoSEQ multiplex PCR reads were re-called with MiXCR into one record per CDR3 protein. The sample has about 190,000 distinct CDR3 sequences; over 85% are singletons. Sequencing was done on a sample of CD4+ T cells from PBMCs. These receptors all come from a human donor in good health.

The J gene is TRBJ1-1, the V gene TRBV7-2, with D tentatively TRBD1 (5 bases). The V end lost 1 base, the J end lost 0 bases, and 9 bases lay between the germline ends. Looked up from germline, CDR1 is SGHTA and CDR2 is FQGNSA. The CDR3 has 15 amino acids. In DNA, the CDR3 is TGTGCCAGCAGCTTAGAGTCGGGGGTGAACACTGAAGCTTTCTTT. Translated, it gives CASSLESGVNTEAFF.

The chain uses TRBV11-3 and TRBJ2-1; D may be TRBD1 (6 bases). Germline CDR1 SGHNT, CDR2 YENEEA. The CDR3 covers 15 residues. V lost 3 bases to trimming and J lost 5 bases, with 14 bases between them. The CDR3 spells CASSFSQGFNNEQFF. CDR3 nucleotides: TGTGCCAGCAGCTTTTCACAGGGTTTCAACAATGAGCAGTTCTTC.

The V call is TRBV5-1, the J call TRBJ1-1, with TRBD1 matching over 8 bases. The germline V gene has CDR1 SGHRS and CDR2 YFSETQ. V was clipped by 0 bases and J by 6 bases; unmatched bases: 4. The CDR3 extends over 14 amino acids. CDR3 bases: TGCGCCAGCAGCTTGGGGACAGGGCTCGCTGAAGCTTTCTTT. This encodes CASSLGTGLAEAFF.

This clonotype was seen only once. The CDR3 DNA reads TGCAGTGCTAGAGGCCCAGCAGCGGATACGCAGTATTTT. This encodes CSARGPAADTQYF. V is TRBV20-1 and J is TRBJ2-3; D is unresolved. Deletions cut 1 base from V and 6 bases from J, with 11 bases between. The CDR3 covers 13 residues. Germline CDR1 is DFQATT and CDR2 is SNEGSKA (reference sequence).

The chain has TRBV28 and TRBJ1-5; no clear D. This CDR3 has 11 amino acids. CDR1 is MDHEN and CDR2 is SYDVKM in the germline V gene. V lost 5 bases to trimming and J lost 4 bases, with 3 bases between them. The CDR3 nucleotides are TGTGCCAGCAGTCAGAATCAGCCCCAGCATTTT. It translates to CASSQNQPQHF.

V usage is TRBV20-1 and J usage is TRBJ1-5; D uncertain. Trimming removed 3 bases from V and 3 bases from J, with 6 bases in between. Germline V gene lookup returns CDR1 DFQATT and CDR2 SNEGSKA (reference sequence). This CDR3 is built from 12 residues. CDR3 loop: CSASRANQPQHF. CDR3 nucleotides: TGCAGTGCTAGTAGGGCCAATCAGCCCCAGCATTTT.

The V and J genes are TRBV21-1 and TRBJ2-2. TRBV21-1 is a listed pseudogene. This CDR3 contains 16 residues. The CDR3 sequence is CASSKEKGSNTGELFF. CDR3 DNA: TGTGCCAGCAGCAAAGAAAAGGGTTCGAACACCGGGGAGCTGTTTTTT.

The chain is built from TRBV15 and TRBJ1-2; D is unresolved. Germline CDR1 LNHNV, CDR2 YYDKDF (reference sequence). The CDR3 runs 15 residues. V gave up 0 bases and J gave up 8 bases, with 16 bases separating them. CDR3 sequence (DNA): TGTGCCACCAGCAGAGATCCCTCGGGCAGAGGAGGCTACACCTTC. It yields the protein CATSRDPSGRGGYTF.

The rearrangement uses TRBV27 and TRBJ2-5; 10 bases align to TRBD1. Germline CDR1 is MNHEY and CDR2 is SMNVEV (reference sequence). The CDR3 extends over 15 amino acids. V lost 2 bases to trimming and J lost 3 bases; unmatched junction nucleotides: 3. In DNA form, the CDR3 reads TGTGCCAGCAGTTTACGGGACAGGGGAGAAGAGACCCAGTACTTC. This codes for CASSLRDRGEETQYF.

The CDR3 DNA reads TGTGCCACCGCAAATAGGGGGTCAGGAAACACCATATATTTT. It encodes CATANRGSGNTIYF. The chain employs TRBV12-3 or TRBV12-4 and TRBJ1-3, with TRBD1 as a possible D gene (6 bases). The length of the CDR3 is 14 residues. The V end was cut by 10 bases, the J end by 4 bases, with 17 bases between.

This chain uses TRBV29-1 with TRBJ2-7; 7 nucleotides agree with TRBD1. Germline CDR1 and CDR2: SQVTM and ANQGSEA. The CDR3 is 14 residues long. Trimming at V came to 4 bases and at J to 1 base, leaving 7 bases not matched to a gene. The CDR3 DNA reads as TGCAGCGTTGTCGTCTCGACAGGGTCCTACGAGCAGTACTTC. It yields the protein CSVVVSTGSYEQYF.

This chain connects TRBV20-1 to TRBJ2-4, with 8 bases that match TRBD2. Germline V gene lookup returns CDR1 DFQATT and CDR2 SNEGSKA (reference sequence). The CDR3 spans 15 residues. The V gene end was trimmed by 4 bases and the J gene end by 4 bases; junction bases not matched to a gene: 9. The DNA for the CDR3 is TGCAGTGCTATCGAATTGGCGGGGGGTAAAAACATTCAGTACTTC. The encoded protein is CSAIELAGGKNIQYF.

This clonotype was counted a single time. The rearrangement joins TRBV5-4 to TRBJ2-5; D remains unclear. This CDR3 spans 13 amino acids. CDR1 SGHNT and CDR2 YYREEE come from the germline V gene (reference sequence). The V end was cut by 0 bases, the J end by 5 bases, with 8 bases between. As DNA, the CDR3 is TGTGCCAGCAGCTTGGAGCCTTTCGAGACCCAGTACTTC. Translating it yields CASSLEPFETQYF.

The rearrangement links TRBV29-1 to TRBJ1-4; D gene uncertain. The CDR3 has 11 residues. V dropped 8 bases and J dropped 4 bases, with 8 bases sitting between them. Germline V gene lookup returns CDR1 SQVTM and CDR2 ANQGSEA. The CDR3 nucleotides read TGCAGCAGCGGGGATAATGAAAAACTGTTTTTT. Encoded protein: CSSGDNEKLFF.

This rearrangement joins TRBV24-1 to TRBJ1-4; D possibly corresponds to TRBD1 (5 bases). The CDR3 totals 14 residues. Germline lookup yields CDR1 KGHDR and CDR2 SFDVKD. Trimming shortened V by 4 bases and J by 8 bases, and 13 bases separated the two germline ends. Here the CDR3 DNA reads TGTGCCACCAGTGAAGCAACGGGGGTGGAAAAACTGTTTTTT. It yields the protein CATSEATGVEKLFF.

The rearrangement joins TRBV5-1 to TRBJ1-5; D is possibly TRBD1 (6 bases). The germline gives CDR1 SGHRS, CDR2 YFSETQ. The V and J ends lost 2 bases and 2 bases respectively, with 11 bases between them. The CDR3 consists of 15 residues. The CDR3 sequence is CASSFDGGRNQPQHF. The CDR3 DNA reads TGCGCCAGCAGCTTCGATGGGGGCCGCAATCAGCCCCAGCATTTT.

V gene TRBV19 combines with J gene TRBJ1-2; 7 bases are a match to TRBD1. Germline V gene data show CDR1 as LNHDA and CDR2 as SQIVND (reference sequence). This CDR3 region has 13 residues. V dropped 8 bases and J dropped 5; count of bases not matched to a gene: 8. The DNA of the CDR3 is TGTGCCAGTGCCCGACAGGGCAGTTATGGCTACACCTTC. Amino acids: CASARQGSYGYTF.

The J gene is TRBJ2-3, the V gene TRBV7-9; 9 bases line up with TRBD2. The CDR3 loop spans 15 amino acids. Germline V gives CDR1 SEHNR, CDR2 FQNEAQ (reference sequence). The J segment lost 6 bases and the V segment lost 5 bases, leaving 9 bases of the junction unmatched. CDR3: CASSPGTSFRDTQYF. The CDR3 bases are TGTGCCAGCAGCCCCGGGACTAGCTTCAGGGATACGCAGTATTTT.

The chain has TRBV28 and TRBJ1-1, with 8 bases that match TRBD1. Germline V CDR1 and CDR2: MDHEN, SYDVKM. The CDR3 has 14 residues. The junction had 7 bases not matched to a gene; V was cut back by 6 bases and J by 4 bases. The CDR3 sequence is CASRGGTGLTEAFF. The CDR3 DNA sequence: TGTGCCAGCAGGGGGGGGACAGGCCTCACTGAAGCTTTCTTT. Variable domain in full (rest from reference TRBV28 and TRBJ1-1): DVKVTQSSRYLVKRTGEKVFLECVQDMDHENMFWYRQDPGLGLRLIYFSYDVKMKEKGDIPEGYSVSREKKERFSLILESASTNQTSMYLCASRGGTGLTEAFFGQGTRLTVV.

CDR3 in DNA: TGTGCCTGGTGGGGGATCGTGGACAGTCGCACTTCATATGGCTACACCTTC. It yields the protein CAWWGIVDSRTSYGYTF. The gene calls are TRBV30 and TRBJ1-2; TRBD1 might be the D (6 bases). The V gene's germline CDR1 is GTSNPN and CDR2 SVGIG (reference sequence). The length of the CDR3 is 17 residues. Trimming removed 5 bases from V and 5 bases from J, with 27 bases in between.

The chain combines TRBV11-2 with TRBJ2-7, with D perhaps matching TRBD1 (6 bases). The CDR3 contains 14 residues. Deletions cut 3 bases from V and 1 base from J, with 10 bases between. Germline loops: CDR1 SGHAT, CDR2 FQNNGV. CDR3 coding DNA: TGTGCCAGCAGCTTCGGGACACGTTCCTACGAGCAGTACTTC. It yields the protein CASSFGTRSYEQYF.

The chain couples TRBV19 to TRBJ1-2; D gene unclear. The germline V gene has CDR1 LNHDA and CDR2 SQIVND (reference sequence). The length of the CDR3 is 13 residues. V lost 7 bases, J lost 2 bases, and 11 bases lay in between. The CDR3 loop reads CASKFLGNYGYTF. DNA of the CDR3: TGTGCCAGTAAATTCTTAGGGAACTATGGCTACACCTTC. The full variable domain, in which reference TRBV19 and TRBJ1-2 provide the parts outside the CDR3, is DGGITQSPKYLFRKEGQNVTLSCEQNLNHDAMYWYRQDPGQGLRLIYYSQIVNDFQKGDIAEGYSVSREKKESFPLTVTSAQKNPTAFYLCASKFLGNYGYTFGSGTRLTVV.